A single sample gave rise to the 30 T cell receptor beta chains below, sequenced in a study of CD8 T cells in ankylosing spondylitis. Study results and caveats: Within ankylosing spondylitis blood, a TCR beta motif made up of eight or nine highly homologous variants appeared to be characteristic.

Each CDR3 protein gets one entry after TCRdb re-called the 5' RACE reads with MiXCR. The table shows 400,000 or so distinct CDR3 sequences, with 20% to 30% occurring only once. No antigens are known for them. Sequencing was performed on blood, either unsorted or a sorted T cell fraction (not recorded which). Receptors originate from a male donor with ankylosing spondylitis.

This sequence joins TRBV13 and TRBJ2-3; the D gene could be TRBD1 or TRBD2 (5 bases each). Germline values: CDR1 PRHDT, CDR2 FYEKMQ (reference sequence). CDR3 length: 16 residues. Trimming cost V 4 bases and J 0 bases, with 14 bases left between them. The CDR3 is CASSSARGGSTDTQYF. CDR3 DNA: TGTGCCAGCAGCTCCGCTCGGGGCGGGAGCACAGATACGCAGTATTTT.

V gene TRBV5-1 combines with J gene TRBJ2-5; 9 nucleotides line up with TRBD1. V trimming: 4 bases; J trimming: 2 bases; junction bases outside the gene matches: 9. The V gene's germline CDR1 is SGHRS and CDR2 YFSETQ. This CDR3 has 16 amino acids. CDR3 sequence (DNA): TGCGCCAGCAGCGCGAACCCGGGACAGGGACAAGAGACCCAGTACTTC. Protein: CASSANPGQGQETQYF.

The J gene is TRBJ2-1, the V gene TRBV20-1; possible D gene TRBD2, 6 bases. CDR3 length: 13 amino acids. The ends were cut back, 3 bases at V and 5 bases at J, with 11 bases in the middle. Germline assignment: CDR1 DFQATT and CDR2 SNEGSKA (reference sequence). The CDR3, as DNA: TGCAGTGCTAGGGACCCGGGGGACAATGAGCAGTTCTTC. This codes for CSARDPGDNEQFF.

This clonotype was found many times. The chain couples TRBV12-3 or TRBV12-4 to TRBJ1-2; D remains unclear. Deletions cut 5 bases from V and 2 bases from J, with 6 bases between. CDR3 size: 12 residues. As DNA, the CDR3 is TGTGCCAGCAGTAGGTTAAACTATGGCTACACCTTC. Translated: CASSRLNYGYTF.

The chain recombines TRBV29-1 with TRBJ2-1; possibly TRBD2 for D (5 bases). Germline V gives CDR1 SQVTM, CDR2 ANQGSEA. The CDR3 has 12 residues. Trimming cost V 8 bases and J 4 bases, with 12 bases left between them. CDR3 nucleotide sequence: TGCAGCTTTAGCGTCCAATACAATGAGCAGTTCTTC. Translated, it gives CSFSVQYNEQFF.

V and J are TRBV7-6 and TRBJ1-1; D is unclear. Germline V gene lookup returns CDR1 SGHVS and CDR2 FNYEAQ. CDR3 length: 15 residues. V gave up 2 bases and J gave up 2 bases, with 12 bases separating them. The CDR3 nucleotides are TGTGCCAGCAGCTTAATGTCGGAGGGTAACACTGAAGCTTTCTTT. Translated: CASSLMSEGNTEAFF. The full variable domain, rest sourced from reference TRBV7-6 and TRBJ1-1, is GAGVSQSPRYKVTKRGQDVALRCDPISGHVSLYWYRQALGQGPEFLTYFNYEAQQDKSGLPNDRFSAERPEGSISTLTIQRTEQRDSAMYRCASSLMSEGNTEAFFGQGTRLTVV.

There are a few counts of this clonotype. The chain links TRBV11-2 to TRBJ2-2; D gene uncertain. Trimming stripped 0 bases from V and 0 bases from J, with 8 bases between. The CDR3 covers 16 residues. Germline V gene data show CDR1 as SGHAT and CDR2 as FQNNGV. The chain's CDR3 is CASSLDVVANTGELFF. DNA for the CDR3: TGTGCCAGCAGCTTAGATGTAGTTGCGAACACCGGGGAGCTGTTTTTT. The variable domain in full, with the rest retrieved from reference TRBV11-2 and TRBJ2-2, is EAGVAQSPRYKIIEKRQSVAFWCNPISGHATLYWYQQILGQGPKLLIQFQNNGVVDDSQLPKDRFSAERLKGVDSTLKIQPAKLEDSAVYLCASSLDVVANTGELFFGEGSRLTVL.

This chain connects TRBV20-1 to TRBJ2-1, with no clear D. From germline, CDR1 is DFQATT and CDR2 SNEGSKA (reference sequence). This CDR3 has 11 residues. Trimming stripped 4 bases from V and 3 bases from J, with 4 bases between. Here the CDR3 reads CSATYYNEQFF. As DNA, the CDR3 is TGCAGTGCTACTTACTACAATGAGCAGTTCTTC.

The chain uses TRBV21-1 and TRBJ2-7; TRBD1, as called in the table, went unchecked against the DNA. TRBV21-1 is a pseudogene. The CDR3 spans 15 residues. The CDR3 DNA reads as TGTGCCAGCAGCTCTCCGGACCCCCCGGCCTACGAGCAGTACTTC. Protein product: CASSSPDPPAYEQYF.

This clonotype has a count of ten or more. The chain carries TRBV11-3 and TRBJ2-3, with D unclear. Looked up from germline, CDR1 is SGHNT and CDR2 is YENEEA. The CDR3 totals 14 residues. V lost 0 bases, J lost 2 bases, and 6 bases lay in between. The CDR3 sequence: CASSLEADTDTQYF. The CDR3 region has the DNA TGTGCCAGCAGCTTAGAGGCGGACACAGATACGCAGTATTTT.

This clonotype was picked up a small number of times. The V and J genes are TRBV5-1 and TRBJ2-6, with D possibly matching TRBD1 (6 bases). Germline CDR1 is SGHRS and CDR2 is YFSETQ. The V and J ends lost 4 bases and 2 bases respectively, with 22 bases between them. The length of the CDR3 is 19 residues. The CDR3 region has the DNA TGCGCCAGCAGCCAGACTACAGGGCCGAGCCGCGCTGGGGCCAACGTCCTGACTTTC. This gives the protein CASSQTTGPSRAGANVLTF.

The genes are TRBV19 and TRBJ2-1, with 13 bases matching TRBD2. J was trimmed by 9 bases and V by 2 bases; bases with no gene match: 10. The CDR3 is 17 residues long. Germline assignment: CDR1 LNHDA and CDR2 SQIVND (reference sequence). As DNA, the CDR3 is TGTGCCAGTAGTATACTATGGACTAGCGGGAGATTCGGTGAGCAGTTCTTC. Translating gives CASSILWTSGRFGEQFF.

The sample holds many counts of this clonotype. The chain employs TRBV10-3 and TRBJ1-5; D call uncertain. V lost 6 bases, J lost 4 bases, and 16 bases lay in between. The CDR3 totals 15 residues. Germline CDR1 ENHRY, CDR2 SYGVKD. The CDR3 nucleotides are TGTGCCATCAGCCCAAAGAGGGAAGGGAATCAGCCCCAGCATTTT. This sequence encodes CAISPKREGNQPQHF.

J is TRBJ1-6 and V is TRBV7-8, with TRBD1 matching over 9 bases. The trim removed 6 bases at V and 12 bases at J, leaving 9 bases unmatched. The CDR3 is made up of 14 amino acids. In germline, CDR1 is SGHVS, CDR2 FQNEAQ. DNA for the CDR3: TGTGCCAGCAGTTCCGGGACAGGGTCAAGACCCCTCCACTTT. It yields the protein CASSSGTGSRPLHF.

This clonotype appeared a few times. This chain joins TRBV18 and TRBJ2-1; tentatively, D is TRBD1 or TRBD2 (6 bases each). The CDR3 covers 13 residues. Germline-derived CDR1 and CDR2 are KGHSH and LQKENI. Trimming pared 8 bases from V and 8 bases from J, leaving 16 bases between. The CDR3 DNA reads TGTGCCAGCCGACGGTACAGGGAGGATGAGCAGTTCTTC. This gives the protein CASRRYREDEQFF.

The V call is TRBV19, the J call TRBJ1-2; D perhaps matches TRBD1 (6 bases). Germline lookup yields CDR1 LNHDA and CDR2 SQIVND (reference sequence). This CDR3 spans 15 amino acids. V dropped 7 bases and J dropped 3 bases, with 18 bases sitting between them. CDR3 bases: TGTGCCAGTAAAGAACAGGGCTTGACGTACTATGGCTACACCTTC. Its protein product is CASKEQGLTYYGYTF.

This clonotype showed up just a few times. The J gene is TRBJ2-1, the V gene TRBV7-2; 7 bases map to TRBD1. Germline CDR1 and CDR2: SGHTA and FQGNSA. The CDR3 extends over 13 amino acids. Losses at the gene ends were 2 bases for V and 8 bases for J; bases not matched to a gene: 3. CDR3 protein: CASSLTQGYEQFF. The CDR3 bases are TGTGCCAGCAGCTTAACACAGGGGTATGAGCAGTTCTTC. Combining the CDR3 with reference TRBV7-2 and TRBJ2-1 gives the whole variable domain GAGVSQSPSNKVTEKGKDVELRCDPISGHTALYWYRQSLGQGLEFLIYFQGNSAPDKSGLPSDRFSAERTGGSVSTLTIQRTQQEDSAVYLCASSLTQGYEQFFGPGTRLTVL.

This clonotype came up a few times. V is TRBV29-1 and J is TRBJ2-5, with D perhaps matching TRBD1 (6 bases). Per the germline V gene, CDR1 is SQVTM and CDR2 is ANQGSEA. CDR3 size: 14 residues. V shed 1 base and J shed 6 bases, with 15 bases lying between them. The CDR3, as DNA: TGCAGCGTTGAAGTCCTCGGGACAACCCAGACCCAGTACTTC. It codes for CSVEVLGTTQTQYF.

The rearrangement links TRBV14 to TRBJ2-6; D remains ambiguous. The CDR3 length is 13 residues. V lost 6 bases and J 0 bases, leaving 3 bases between the germline ends. The germline V gene has CDR1 SGHDN and CDR2 FVKESK. CDR3 protein: CASRFSGANVLTF. For the CDR3, the DNA is TGTGCCAGCAGGTTCTCTGGGGCCAACGTCCTGACTTTC. Based on the CDR3 plus reference TRBV14 and TRBJ2-6, the full variable domain is EAGVTQFPSHSVIEKGQTVTLRCDPISGHDNLYWYRRVMGKEIKFLLHFVKESKQDESGMPNNRFLAERTGGTYSTLKVQPAELEDSGVYFCASRFSGANVLTFGAGSRLTVL.

The J gene is TRBJ2-3, the V gene TRBV5-1; 8 bases match TRBD1. Germline CDR1 reads SGHRS; CDR2 reads YFSETQ. Germline trimming cut 3 bases from V and 2 bases from J; bases unmatched to any gene: 8. The CDR3 has 16 residues. The CDR3 nucleotides read TGCGCCAGCAGCTGGTTGACAGGGGCCAACACAGATACGCAGTATTTT. Amino acids: CASSWLTGANTDTQYF. Full variable domain (remainder filled in from reference TRBV5-1 and TRBJ2-3): KAGVTQTPRYLIKTRGQQVTLSCSPISGHRSVSWYQQTPGQGLQFLFEYFSETQRNKGNFPGRFSGRQFSNSRSEMNVSTLELGDSALYLCASSWLTGANTDTQYFGPGTRLTVL.

The V gene is TRBV5-1, the J gene TRBJ2-6; 11 bases are shared with TRBD1. CDR1 is SGHRS and CDR2 is YFSETQ in the germline V gene. With 5 bases clipped from V and 0 bases from J, the junction kept 7 bases outside the gene matches. The CDR3 is 18 residues long. The CDR3 coding sequence is TGCGCCAGCAGTTCCCGGACAGGGGGCCACTCTGGGGCCAACGTCCTGACTTTC. Amino acid sequence: CASSSRTGGHSGANVLTF.

V gene TRBV29-1 combines with J gene TRBJ1-1; 7 nucleotides agree with TRBD1. CDR3 length: 14 residues. Germline V lookup: CDR1 SQVTM, CDR2 ANQGSEA. V lost 6 bases to trimming and J lost 0 bases; unmatched junction nucleotides: 7. CDR3 in amino acids: CSVNRGQLNTEAFF. The CDR3 DNA follows: TGCAGCGTGAACAGGGGACAATTGAACACTGAAGCTTTCTTT.

The chain joins TRBV29-1 to TRBJ1-4; no definite D call. CDR1 is SQVTM, CDR2 ANQGSEA, per germline. V shed 0 bases and J shed 11 bases, with 10 bases lying between them. The CDR3 is 12 amino acids. CDR3 residues: CSVEEDSEKLFF. The CDR3 region has the DNA TGCAGCGTTGAAGAGGACTCGGAGAAACTGTTTTTT.

This clonotype appeared a few times. The chain carries TRBV5-1 and TRBJ2-7, with D maybe TRBD1 (6 bases). V shed 0 bases and J shed 5 bases, with 12 bases lying between them. CDR1 and CDR2 from the germline V gene are SGHRS and YFSETQ. This CDR3 spans 14 amino acids. The CDR3 nucleotides are TGCGCCAGCAGCTTGGGACAGGCGGGCGACGAGCAGTACTTC. Its protein is CASSLGQAGDEQYF.

The rearrangement links TRBV12-3 or TRBV12-4 to TRBJ2-3; TRBD2 matches 8 bases. V was clipped by 5 bases and J by 1 base; unmatched bases: 5. This CDR3 spans 15 amino acids. CDR3 nucleotide sequence: TGTGCCAGCAGTCGACTAGCGCCGGGCACAGATACGCAGTATTTT. Protein product: CASSRLAPGTDTQYF.

The sample holds one count of this clonotype. This chain connects TRBV5-1 to TRBJ2-5, with TRBD2 matching over 7 bases. Per the germline V gene, CDR1 is SGHRS and CDR2 is YFSETQ. The trim removed 2 bases at V and 1 base at J, leaving 5 bases unmatched. CDR3 size: 15 residues. The chain's CDR3 is CASSFSPSGQETQYF. The CDR3 DNA sequence: TGCGCCAGCAGCTTTTCGCCTAGCGGCCAAGAGACCCAGTACTTC.

This clonotype was counted a few times. The rearrangement joins TRBV4-1 to TRBJ2-2; 9 bases line up with TRBD2. CDR3 length: 14 residues. Per the germline V gene, CDR1 is MGHRA and CDR2 is YSYEKL. V lost 4 bases, J lost 6 bases, and 3 bases stayed unmatched. The CDR3: CASSLWTSAGELFF. CDR3 nucleotide sequence: TGCGCCAGCAGCCTTTGGACTAGCGCCGGGGAGCTGTTTTTT.

The V and J genes are TRBV19 and TRBJ1-6, with TRBD1 identical over 7 bases. Germline-derived CDR1 and CDR2 are LNHDA and SQIVND (reference sequence). The CDR3 is made up of 13 amino acids. V shed 7 bases, J shed 10 bases, and the junction held 7 bases outside the gene matches. This CDR3 is CASTPDRQSPLHF. The DNA for the CDR3 is TGTGCCAGTACTCCGGACAGGCAGTCACCCCTCCACTTT.

The chain is built from TRBV12-3 or TRBV12-4 and TRBJ1-5, with unresolved D. Deletions cut 4 bases from V and 6 bases from J, with 7 bases between. The CDR3 runs to 12 residues. The CDR3 coding sequence is TGTGCCAGCAGTTCTCAGTTTCAGCCCCAGCATTTT. Translating it yields CASSSQFQPQHF.

The chain couples TRBV27 to TRBJ2-3; the D is unclear. V lost 2 bases, J lost 5 bases, and 8 bases lay in between. CDR1 is MNHEY and CDR2 is SMNVEV in the germline V gene (reference sequence). The CDR3 sequence is 13 residues long. This CDR3 is CASSLQMVDTQYF. The CDR3 DNA follows: TGTGCCAGCAGTTTACAAATGGTAGATACGCAGTATTTT.